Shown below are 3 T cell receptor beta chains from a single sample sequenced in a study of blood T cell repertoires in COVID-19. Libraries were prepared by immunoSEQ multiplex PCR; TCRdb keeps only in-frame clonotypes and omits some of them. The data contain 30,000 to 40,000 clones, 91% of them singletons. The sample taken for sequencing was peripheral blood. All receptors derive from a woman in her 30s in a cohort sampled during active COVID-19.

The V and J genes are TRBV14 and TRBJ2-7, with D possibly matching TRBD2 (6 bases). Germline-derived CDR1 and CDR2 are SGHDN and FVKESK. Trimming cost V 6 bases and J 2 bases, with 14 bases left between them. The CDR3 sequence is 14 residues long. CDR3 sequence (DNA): TGTGCCAGCAGTCTCATCGGGAGTACCTACGAGCAGTACTTC. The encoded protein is CASSLIGSTYEQYF.

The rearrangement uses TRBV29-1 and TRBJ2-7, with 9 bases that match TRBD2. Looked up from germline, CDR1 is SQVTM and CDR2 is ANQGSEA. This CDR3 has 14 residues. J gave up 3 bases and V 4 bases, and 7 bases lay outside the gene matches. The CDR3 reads CSVVSGRRGYEQYF. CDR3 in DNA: TGCAGCGTTGTTAGCGGGAGACGAGGCTACGAGCAGTACTTC.

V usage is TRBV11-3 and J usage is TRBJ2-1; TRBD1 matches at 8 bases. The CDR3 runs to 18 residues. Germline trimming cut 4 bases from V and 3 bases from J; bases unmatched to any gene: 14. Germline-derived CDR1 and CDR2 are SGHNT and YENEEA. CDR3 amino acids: CASSSRGPGQANYNEQFF. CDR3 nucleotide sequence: TGTGCCAGCAGCTCCCGGGGACCGGGACAGGCGAACTACAATGAGCAGTTCTTC.